These 7 T cell receptor beta chains were all obtained from the same sample, sequenced in a study of blood T cell repertoires in COVID-19. The repertoire was sequenced with immunoSEQ multiplex PCR; TCRdb's copy has only in-frame clones and lacks some. The sample contains under 400,000 clones, around nine tenths of which appear only once. Sequencing input: PBMCs or T cells enriched from blood (not recorded which). These receptors were obtained from a woman aged 30 to 39 who had been exposed to COVID-19.

This clone was observed once. The V and J genes are TRBV15 and TRBJ2-1; 11 bases line up with TRBD2. The germline V gene encodes CDR1 LNHNV and CDR2 YYDKDF (reference sequence). This CDR3 has 15 amino acids. V lost 7 bases to trimming and J lost 4 bases; unmatched junction nucleotides: 6. The CDR3 spells CATTAGTSGYNEQFF. As DNA, the CDR3 is TGTGCCACCACCGCCGGGACTAGCGGATACAATGAGCAGTTCTTC.

The chain is built from TRBV7-6 and TRBJ1-3; 8 positions match TRBD1. The trim removed 3 bases at V and 2 bases at J, leaving 18 bases unmatched. Germline V lookup: CDR1 SGHVS, CDR2 FNYEAQ. The CDR3 length is 20 residues. As DNA, the CDR3 is TGTGCCAGCAGCTTGGAATCGCTTACTAGAGGACAGGGCCCTGGAAACACCATATATTTT. It specifies CASSLESLTRGQGPGNTIYF.

This clone occurred once. The chain couples TRBV4-2 to TRBJ1-2; TRBD1 is a possible D gene (6 bases). This CDR3 comprises 14 residues. Germline lookup yields CDR1 LGHNA and CDR2 YNFKEQ. The V gene lost 0 bases and the J gene lost 3 bases, with 8 bases spanning the gap. CDR3 sequence reads: CASSQDRTDYGYTF. The CDR3, as DNA: TGTGCCAGCAGCCAAGATAGGACAGACTATGGCTACACCTTC.

V usage is TRBV28 and J usage is TRBJ1-4, with D hard to call. The V gene's germline CDR1 is MDHEN and CDR2 SYDVKM. The CDR3 loop spans 13 amino acids. The germline V and J ends were trimmed by 6 bases and 0 bases, with 5 bases remaining between them. This chain's CDR3 is CASSVATNEKLFF. The CDR3 bases are TGTGCCAGCAGCGTTGCAACTAATGAAAAACTGTTTTTT.

The chain is built from TRBV24-1 and TRBJ1-1, with D perhaps TRBD1 (5 bases). V lost 9 bases, J lost 4 bases, and 17 bases lay in between. CDR1 and CDR2 from the germline V gene are KGHDR and SFDVKD. The CDR3 has 14 residues. CDR3 coding DNA: TGTGCCACCGCTGCCGGCAGGGTAGGCACTGAAGCTTTCTTT. This sequence encodes CATAAGRVGTEAFF.

The chain combines TRBV28 with TRBJ2-5; 7 bases fit TRBD2. The CDR3 sequence is 15 residues long. Germline V gene lookup returns CDR1 MDHEN and CDR2 SYDVKM. V shed 4 bases and J 5 bases; nucleotides not matched to a gene: 10. The CDR3: CASSSVPSGGETQYF. The CDR3 bases are TGTGCCAGCAGTTCAGTTCCTAGCGGAGGGGAGACCCAGTACTTC.

The rearrangement uses TRBV10-3 and TRBJ1-2; D gene uncertain. V lost 1 base and J lost 5, with 8 bases in between. The CDR3 consists of 13 residues. Per the germline V gene, CDR1 is ENHRY and CDR2 is SYGVKD. The CDR3 spells CAISEFGFYGYTF. The CDR3 DNA reads TGTGCCATCAGTGAGTTTGGCTTTTATGGCTACACCTTC.